This paragraph reports one T cell receptor (beta chain). Its antigen is currently unknown. The repertoire was sequenced with immunoSEQ multiplex PCR; TCRdb's copy has only in-frame clones and lacks some. Of around 100,000 clones listed, over 60% are singletons. CDR1 is SGHAT, CDR2 FQNNGV, per germline. This CDR3 region has 13 residues. The V and J ends lost 3 bases and 2 bases respectively, with 7 bases between them. The data were taken from a study of PD-1 blockade in mismatch repair-deficient tumors. Study outcomes and limitations: Rapid post-treatment expansion, then contraction, generally preceding radiologic response, marked tumor-resident clones.

This receptor was identified in an adult with mismatch repair-deficient cancer. The chain has TRBV11-2 and TRBJ1-1; D gene ambiguous. The sequences come from peripheral blood, collected approximately 60 weeks after starting pembrolizumab. The CDR3 loop is CASSFTDNTEAFF. CDR3 in DNA: TGTGCCAGCAGCTTTACAGATAACACTGAAGCTTTCTTT.